Below, 28 T cell receptor beta chains from the same sample are listed, as sequenced in a study of patients and donors after allogeneic stem cell transplantation. One entry per CDR3 protein, called by TCRdb with MiXCR from the RT-PCR reads. Of more than 850,000 distinct CDR3 sequences listed, more than 15% are singletons. The sequencing sample was made of blood, either unsorted or a sorted T cell fraction (not recorded which). Source of these receptors: a human donor who was either an allogeneic HSCT recipient or a stem cell or donor lymphocyte infusion donor (not recorded which). It is not recorded whose cells these are; they may come from a transplant donor.

This clonotype was picked up a small number of times. This chain uses TRBV7-2 with TRBJ2-7; D remains unclear. Looked up from germline, CDR1 is SGHTA and CDR2 is FQGNSA. This CDR3 comprises 11 residues. The V end was cut by 6 bases, the J end by 1 base, with 4 bases between. This chain's CDR3 is CASRFSYEQYF. DNA for the CDR3: TGTGCCAGCAGGTTTTCCTACGAGCAGTACTTC.

This clonotype came up many times. CDR3 region: CASSPRQGLTEAFF. The CDR3 nucleotides are TGTGCCAGCAGCCCCCGACAGGGTCTCACTGAAGCTTTCTTT. The chain combines TRBV7-9 with TRBJ1-1; 7 bases match TRBD1. Germline CDR1 reads SEHNR; CDR2 reads FQNEAQ (reference sequence). CDR3 length equals 14 residues. After removal of 5 bases from V and 4 bases from J, the junction contained 7 bases not matched to a gene.

V usage is TRBV29-1 and J usage is TRBJ2-7, with 8 bases that match TRBD1. Germline V CDR1 and CDR2: SQVTM, ANQGSEA. J lost 4 bases, V lost 4 bases, and 6 bases had no gene match. The CDR3 loop spans 13 amino acids. The CDR3 region is CSVVGTGLYEQYF. CDR3 DNA sequence: TGCAGCGTTGTGGGGACAGGATTATACGAGCAGTACTTC.

The V and J genes are TRBV25-1 and TRBJ1-2, with TRBD1 identical over 7 bases. The germline gives CDR1 MGHDK, CDR2 SYGVNS. The CDR3 sequence is 14 residues long. J gave up 6 bases and V 5 bases, and 9 bases lay outside the gene matches. The chain's CDR3 is CASSFTGADDGYTF. The CDR3 DNA sequence: TGTGCCAGCAGTTTCACAGGGGCGGATGATGGCTACACCTTC.

The J gene is TRBJ2-7, the V gene TRBV3-1; a possible D gene is TRBD2 (6 bases). Germline V CDR1 and CDR2: LGHDT, YNNKEL (reference sequence). Trimming removed 3 bases from V and 2 bases from J, with 11 bases in between. The CDR3 has 14 residues. The DNA for the CDR3 is TGTGCCAGCAGCCAGGAGCGGGTCGCCTACGAGCAGTACTTC. It encodes CASSQERVAYEQYF.

On this clonotype: A read error may explain this, as a much larger clone is one base away. The chain uses TRBV15 and TRBJ1-1, with D possibly matching TRBD1 (6 bases). Germline V gene sequence: CDR1 LNHNV, CDR2 YYDKDF (reference sequence). Trimming removed 5 bases from V and 1 base from J, with 8 bases in between. The CDR3 is 13 amino acids. The CDR3 DNA reads TGTGCCACCAGCTCGGACAGGAACACTGAAGCTTTCTTT. Amino acid sequence: CATSSDRNTEAFF.

This clonotype has just a few counts. The V gene is TRBV6-5, the J gene TRBJ2-3; D gene uncertain. The CDR3 loop spans 11 amino acids. Per the germline V gene, CDR1 is MNHEY and CDR2 is SVGAGI. Trimming took off 8 bases at V and 4 bases at J, with 7 bases between the two ends. The chain's CDR3 is CASAISDTQYF. CDR3 coding DNA: TGTGCCAGCGCCATTTCAGATACGCAGTATTTT.

The chain uses TRBV6-6 and TRBJ2-7; tentative D call: TRBD1 (5 bases). Germline V gene sequence: CDR1 MNHNY, CDR2 SVGAGI (reference sequence). Trimming shortened V by 6 bases and J by 0 bases, and 9 bases separated the two germline ends. The CDR3 is 13 amino acids. CDR3 in DNA: TGTGCCAGCAGAATACAGGTCTCCTACGAGCAGTACTTC. Amino acids: CASRIQVSYEQYF.

Ten or more counts support this clonotype. The J gene is TRBJ1-1, the V gene TRBV12-3 or TRBV12-4; 7 bases are a match to TRBD1. Trimming took 3 bases from V and 4 from J; bases not matched to a gene: 2. The CDR3 has 13 residues. CDR3 nucleotides: TGTGCCAGCAGTTTGGGACAGCGCACTGAAGCTTTCTTT. Translation gives CASSLGQRTEAFF.

The sample holds a few counts of this clonotype. The chain uses TRBV7-3 and TRBJ2-1; 9 bases match TRBD2. The CDR3 contains 17 residues. From germline, CDR1 is SGHTA and CDR2 FQGTGA. V dropped 0 bases and J dropped 4; count of bases not matched to a gene: 7. CDR3: CASSLTASGAFYNEQFF. For the CDR3, the DNA is TGTGCCAGCAGCTTAACGGCTAGCGGGGCGTTTTACAATGAGCAGTTCTTC. The variable domain in full, completed from reference TRBV7-3 and TRBJ2-1, reads GAGVSQTPSNKVTEKGKYVELRCDPISGHTALYWYRQSLGQGPEFLIYFQGTGAADDSGLPNDRFFAVRPEGSVSTLKIQRTERGDSAVYLCASSLTASGAFYNEQFFGPGTRLTVL.

This clonotype occurred many times. The V call is TRBV12-3 or TRBV12-4, the J call TRBJ2-1; a possible D gene is TRBD2 (5 bases). The V end lost 7 bases, the J end lost 10 bases, and 17 bases lay between the germline ends. The CDR3 length is 13 residues. The CDR3 nucleotides are TGTGCCAGCACCCGGACTGTCCTCGGGGAGCAGTTCTTC. It codes for CASTRTVLGEQFF.

This clonotype has only a few counts. This chain connects TRBV3-1 to TRBJ1-5; maybe TRBD1 (6 bases). Looked up from germline, CDR1 is LGHDT and CDR2 is YNNKEL (reference sequence). The CDR3 extends over 14 amino acids. The ends were cut back, 0 bases at V and 7 bases at J, with 10 bases in the middle. CDR3 protein: CASSQDAGDQPQHF. In DNA form, the CDR3 reads TGTGCCAGCAGCCAAGATGCAGGGGACCAGCCCCAGCATTTT.

The CDR3 DNA follows: TGTGCCAGCAGCCTGTTAACTAGCGATCAGAACACCGGGGAGCTGTTTTTT. It specifies CASSLLTSDQNTGELFF. The rearrangement joins TRBV7-9 to TRBJ2-2, with 7 bases fitting TRBD2. The germline V gene encodes CDR1 SEHNR and CDR2 FQNEAQ (reference sequence). This CDR3 comprises 17 residues. The V and J ends lost 5 bases and 1 base, in that order; junction bases with no gene match: 10. Using reference TRBV7-9 and TRBJ2-2 for the parts outside the CDR3, the full variable domain is DTGVSQNPRHKITKRGQNVTFRCDPISEHNRLYWYRQTLGQGPEFLTYFQNEAQLEKSRLLSDRFSAERPKGSFSTLEIQRTEQGDSAMYLCASSLLTSDQNTGELFFGEGSRLTVL.

V gene TRBV30 combines with J gene TRBJ2-4; TRBD2 might be the D (5 bases). Trimming took 5 bases from V and 1 from J, leaving 9 bases between them. CDR1 GTSNPN and CDR2 SVGIG come from the germline V gene (reference sequence). This CDR3 spans 13 amino acids. As DNA, the CDR3 is TGTGCCTGGGCAACGGGGGCCAAAAACATTCAGTACTTC. Protein sequence: CAWATGAKNIQYF.

This clonotype was found a few times. The chain employs TRBV12-3 or TRBV12-4 and TRBJ2-1; 14 nucleotides line up with TRBD2. V was clipped by 6 bases and J by 10 bases; unmatched bases: 11. This CDR3 comprises 16 residues. The CDR3 spells CASRITGTSGRREQFF. CDR3 sequence (DNA): TGTGCCAGCAGAATCACCGGGACTAGCGGGAGAAGGGAGCAGTTCTTC.

V gene TRBV9 combines with J gene TRBJ2-3; D is undetermined. The CDR3 totals 14 residues. V lost 4 bases and J lost 0, with 9 bases in between. From germline, CDR1 is SGDLS and CDR2 YYNGEE. The CDR3 sequence is CASSSQKSTDTQYF. The CDR3 nucleotides read TGTGCCAGCAGCAGTCAAAAGAGCACAGATACGCAGTATTTT.

This clonotype was counted at least ten times. The rearrangement uses TRBV20-1 and TRBJ2-7, with D perhaps matching TRBD2 (5 bases). CDR3 length equals 13 residues. Trimming shortened V by 1 base and J by 7 bases, and 14 bases separated the two germline ends. CDR1 and CDR2 from the germline V gene are DFQATT and SNEGSKA (reference sequence). The CDR3 nucleotides are TGCAGTGCTAGAGCGGGGTTTTTTAGAGAGCAGTACTTC. It is translated as CSARAGFFREQYF.

The chain employs TRBV27 and TRBJ2-2; TRBD1 is a possible D gene (6 bases). Germline V gives CDR1 MNHEY, CDR2 SMNVEV (reference sequence). The CDR3 is 16 amino acids. The V and J ends lost 0 bases and 3 bases respectively, with 11 bases between them. The CDR3, as DNA: TGTGCCAGCAGTTTATCAGGGGACACAGACACCGGGGAGCTGTTTTTT. The encoded protein is CASSLSGDTDTGELFF.

V and J are TRBV3-1 and TRBJ2-1, with D possibly being TRBD1 (6 bases). The CDR3 contains 14 residues. V lost 8 bases, J lost 8 bases, and 19 bases lay in between. Germline V gene lookup returns CDR1 LGHDT and CDR2 YNNKEL (reference sequence). CDR3 in DNA: TGTGCCAGCCGGGGCAGGGGCGTTGACGATGAGCAGTTCTTC. This codes for CASRGRGVDDEQFF.

The chain carries TRBV6-5 and TRBJ1-2; a weak D match, TRBD1 (5 bases). Deletions cut 4 bases from V and 1 base from J, with 19 bases between. In germline, CDR1 is MNHEY, CDR2 SVGAGI. This CDR3 is 17 amino acids long. The CDR3 DNA follows: TGTGCCAGCAGTTCCGCCGGGGCCGGGTACTTTAACTATGGCTACACCTTC. Translating it yields CASSSAGAGYFNYGYTF.

Only a few counts were recorded for this clonotype. At one end the junction does not follow the germline gene, possibly because of a read error. This chain uses TRBV29-1 with TRBJ1-4, with D possibly being TRBD1 (6 bases). Germline loops: CDR1 SQVTM, CDR2 ANQGSEA. This CDR3 is built from 16 residues. DNA for the CDR3: TGCAGCGTTGAAGATAGGAGGGGGGCGCGGGGTGAACAACTGTTTTTT. Its protein product is CSVEDRRGARGEQLFF.

The genes are TRBV10-3 and TRBJ2-7; D remains unclear. V was clipped by 3 bases and J by 3 bases, with 6 bases between them. Per germline, CDR1 ENHRY and CDR2 SYGVKD. This CDR3 has 12 residues. The CDR3 bases are TGTGCCATCAGTGATACCTACTACGAGCAGTACTTC. Protein: CAISDTYYEQYF.

This clonotype was observed a few times. V gene TRBV6-2 or TRBV6-3 combines with J gene TRBJ2-3, with TRBD2 identical over 7 bases. V was pared by 5 bases and J by 2 bases, with 4 bases of the junction left unmatched. The germline V gene has CDR1 MNHEY and CDR2 SVGEGT. CDR3 length: 14 amino acids. The CDR3 protein is CASSLAEFTDTQYF. In DNA form, the CDR3 reads TGTGCCAGCAGTCTAGCGGAGTTCACAGATACGCAGTATTTT.

This rearrangement joins TRBV29-1 to TRBJ2-3, with TRBD1 as a possible D gene (6 bases). Looked up from germline, CDR1 is SQVTM and CDR2 is ANQGSEA. V lost 6 bases to trimming and J lost 2 bases, with 12 bases between them. CDR3 length equals 13 residues. The CDR3 region has the DNA TGCAGCGTCGGACAGAAATACACAGATACGCAGTATTTT. It translates to CSVGQKYTDTQYF.

This clonotype was counted at least ten times. The chain couples TRBV12-3 or TRBV12-4 to TRBJ1-6; D is possibly TRBD1 (5 bases). The CDR3 covers 15 residues. Trimming cost V 3 bases and J 8 bases, with 14 bases left between them. The CDR3 region is CASSFDGRADSPLHF. The CDR3 DNA reads TGTGCCAGCAGTTTCGACGGCAGGGCGGATTCACCCCTCCACTTT.

This clonotype turned up a few times. DNA of the CDR3: TGTGCCAGCAGCTCGAGGACAGCCGACTATGGCTACACCTTC. Translating gives CASSSRTADYGYTF. The J gene is TRBJ1-2, the V gene TRBV7-2; TRBD1 might be the D (6 bases). CDR3 length: 14 amino acids. CDR1 is SGHTA and CDR2 is FQGNSA in the germline V gene. V was cut by 4 bases and J by 3 bases, with 12 bases left in between. Together with reference TRBV7-2 and TRBJ1-2, the CDR3 gives the full variable domain: GAGVSQSPSNKVTEKGKDVELRCDPISGHTALYWYRQSLGQGLEFLIYFQGNSAPDKSGLPSDRFSAERTGGSVSTLTIQRTQQEDSAVYLCASSSRTADYGYTFGSGTRLTVV.

This chain connects TRBV5-6 to TRBJ1-4; D might be TRBD1 (5 bases). This CDR3 comprises 18 residues. V lost 6 bases and J 8 bases, leaving 29 bases between the germline ends. From germline, CDR1 is SGHDT and CDR2 YYEEEE. CDR3 in amino acids: CASNALGGPTGGREKLFF. The CDR3 DNA reads TGTGCCAGCAACGCTCTTGGTGGACCTACAGGAGGGAGGGAAAAACTGTTTTTT.

This clonotype was picked up a small number of times. The genes are TRBV5-6 and TRBJ1-1; 10 nucleotides agree with TRBD1. CDR3 size: 13 residues. V trimming: 3 bases; J trimming: 6 bases; junction bases outside the gene matches: 2. Germline CDR1 is SGHDT and CDR2 is YYEEEE. CDR3 protein: CASSSDRGSEAFF. The CDR3 nucleotides read TGTGCCAGCAGCTCGGACAGGGGGTCTGAAGCTTTCTTT.